This T cell receptor beta chain was sequenced for a study of OX40 agonist ivuxolimab in advanced cancers. Clones were read by immunoSEQ multiplex PCR, and TCRdb kept only the in-frame ones, dropping some. This sample has about 83,000 clones, with about 88% found just once. The sequencing here drew on CD4+ or CD8+ T cells sorted from blood, taken in a trial of the OX40 agonist ivuxolimab. This TCR came from an adult with an advanced solid tumor such as melanoma, head and neck, liver or kidney cancer.

CDR3 sequence reads: CASSQIGGEAFF. The DNA of the CDR3 is TGTGCCAGCAGCCAAATCGGGGGGGAAGCTTTCTTT. V is TRBV7-9 and J is TRBJ1-1, with a tentative D call TRBD1 (5 bases). Germline V gives CDR1 SEHNR, CDR2 FQNEAQ (reference sequence). The CDR3 loop spans 12 amino acids. Deletions cut 5 bases from V and 8 bases from J, with 12 bases between.